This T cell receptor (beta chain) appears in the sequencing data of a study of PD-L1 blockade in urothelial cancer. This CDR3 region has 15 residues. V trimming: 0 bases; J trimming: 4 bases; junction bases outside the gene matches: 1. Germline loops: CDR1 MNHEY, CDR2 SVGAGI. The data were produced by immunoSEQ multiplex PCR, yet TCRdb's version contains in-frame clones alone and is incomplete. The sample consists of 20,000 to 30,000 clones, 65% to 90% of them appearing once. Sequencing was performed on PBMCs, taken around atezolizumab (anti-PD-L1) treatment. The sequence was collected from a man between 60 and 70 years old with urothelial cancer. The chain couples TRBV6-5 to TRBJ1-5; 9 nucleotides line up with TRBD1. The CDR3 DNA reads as TGTGCCAGCAGTTACTCGACAGGGGGTAATCAGCCCCAGCATTTT. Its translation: CASSYSTGGNQPQHF.